These T cell receptor beta chains were read from a single sample in a study of cytomegalovirus exposure and HLA in healthy donors. Sequencing was performed with immunoSEQ multiplex PCR; in TCRdb, only in-frame clones are kept and a portion is missing. The table includes approximately 170,000 clones, approximately 88% detected once. The sample consisted of PBMCs. The receptors were gathered from a boy younger than 10 in good health and CMV-seronegative. The conserved cysteine and the conserved F or W are not part of the CDR3 here.

cdr3_aa v_call
ASSDPGSGNQPQH TRBV2
ASSPGTSRQETQY TRBV18
ASSPPGISGANVLT TRBV7-9
ASSFGRAVTEAF TRBV5-6
ASSPGQLRTEAF TRBV5-1
ASSSSGTRGDHSNQPQH TRBV28
ASTISGAPEETQY TRBV5-1
ASSFRVSYEQY TRBV11-1
ASSIGGQGAQRQF TRBV19
ASSANPGGEQY TRBV7-3
ASSAGLAGVQETQY TRBV13
ASSDGQRHIQY TRBV2
ASSVDSANYGYT TRBV9
AWSGTSSGEQY TRBV30
ASSESPRVGEVGEQF TRBV25-1
ASSGQGGVEKLF TRBV25-1
ASSEQGLWGGYT TRBV6-1
ASSRVQGSYEQY TRBV18
ASSEGVNGYT TRBV28
ASSVGGATYNEQF TRBV9
AWSVGGRRTGELF TRBV30
ASSRGQPTTFGNTIY TRBV18
ASSSQSLAGGNNEQF TRBV7-2
ASSPPAGEMTGNSIY TRBV4-1
ASSISVTSYEQY TRBV19
ASSIGLFGHSANTGELF TRBV19
ASSEGTRKEQY TRBV2
ASSLVGYEQY TRBV5-1
ASSARTGGEYGYT TRBV9
ATSRLLNYGYT TRBV15
ASSPRTTGTDTQY TRBV7-8
ASRLEVVLAGGVNSGANVLT TRBV12-2
ASSTGTSEF TRBV19
ASSEDRGNEQF TRBV6-1
ASSEGAHSDTEAF TRBV2
ASSPPGLAGGPVHEQY TRBV7-9
ASSSYATGELL TRBV5-4
ALHPGGTGTEAF TRBV30
ASTSSSYEQY TRBV27
ASMPTENTEAF TRBV5-1
SDTNGYT TRBV29-1
AISETGDPHQPQH TRBV10-3
ASRQGIYGYT TRBV19
ASSPTANYGYT TRBV5-5
ASSAQGANEKLF TRBV9
ATSRDLASGYEQY TRBV15
ASSDATGMVEKLF TRBV6-1
ASSFLAGGRNEQF TRBV5-1
AWSVGSPDTQY TRBV30
ASSLQGGFTDTQY TRBV7-6
ASMRWNEQF TRBV2
ASRGPGTGNSPLH TRBV10-2
ASSHLGGTYNEQF TRBV5-5
ASSPSADTQY TRBV6-6